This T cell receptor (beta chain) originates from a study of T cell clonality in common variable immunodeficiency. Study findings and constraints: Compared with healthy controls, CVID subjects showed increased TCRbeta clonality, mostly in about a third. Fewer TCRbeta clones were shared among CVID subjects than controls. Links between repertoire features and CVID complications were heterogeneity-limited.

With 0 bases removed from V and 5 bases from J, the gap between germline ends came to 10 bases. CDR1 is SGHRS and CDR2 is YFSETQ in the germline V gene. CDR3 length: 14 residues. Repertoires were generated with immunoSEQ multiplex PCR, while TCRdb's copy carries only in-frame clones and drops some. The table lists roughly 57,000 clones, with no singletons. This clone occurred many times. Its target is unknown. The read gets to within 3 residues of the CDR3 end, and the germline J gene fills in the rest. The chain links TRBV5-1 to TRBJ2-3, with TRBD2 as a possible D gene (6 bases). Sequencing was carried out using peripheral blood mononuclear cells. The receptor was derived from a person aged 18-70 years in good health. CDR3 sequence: CASSLDLGGDTQYF. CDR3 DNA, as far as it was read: TGCGCCAGCAGCTTGGACCTCGGGGGAGATACG.